These T cell receptor beta chains were read from a single sample in a study of regulatory and conventional T cells in RAG deficiency. Some clones are missing from TCRdb's copy, which holds only in-frame ones; the method was immunoSEQ multiplex PCR. The sample comprises approximately 48,000 clones, 70% to 90% of which are singletons, and 0.51% rests with the top ten. The sample was also linked to a second study, of regulatory T cells.

Sequenced sample: CD4+ effector T cells sorted from blood. These receptors originate from a human donor in good health. The CDR3 runs from the conserved cysteine through the conserved F or W. D genes are given only for firm matches. Rows give clone size only sometimes, using once, few, many, or a class for an expanded clone.

clone_size d_call j_call v_call cdr3_nt cdr3_aa
- - TRBJ1-1 TRBV29-1 TGCAGCGTTGAAGTCCGAAGGACTGAAGCTTTCTTT CSVEVRRTEAFF
- - TRBJ2-7 TRBV11-2 TGTGCCAGCAGCTTAGGCCGGAATAGCGAGCAGTACTTC CASSLGRNSEQYF
- - TRBJ1-3 TRBV19 TGTGCCAGTAGTATCCCCCCGATGAGCTCTGGAAACACCATATATTTT CASSIPPMSSGNTIYF
- - TRBJ2-7 TRBV5-1 TGCGCCAGCAGCGGGGTAGGCGTCCCGTACTTC CASSGVGVPYF
- TRBD1 TRBJ1-2 TRBV7-9 TGTGCCAGCAGCACGACAGGGGCTAACTATGGCTACACCTTC CASSTTGANYGYTF
- TRBD1 TRBJ1-2 TRBV9 TGTGCCAGCAGCTCTGGACAGGGAAGGCATGGCTACACCTTC CASSSGQGRHGYTF
- - TRBJ2-7 TRBV7-2 TGTGCCAGCAGCCGACTGCCGCGGACGGCAGCCCACGAGCAGTACTTC CASSRLPRTAAHEQYF
- - TRBJ1-2 TRBV11-3 TGTGCCAGCAGCCTCTCTTCCAACAGGGAAGACTATGGCTACACCTTC CASSLSSNREDYGYTF
- - TRBJ1-1 TRBV7-9 TGTGCCAGCAGTAAGGGAGGGGGGAAGACTGAAGCTTTCTTT CASSKGGGKTEAFF
- - TRBJ2-5 TRBV5-1 TGCGCCAGCAGCTTGACCCAAGAGACCCAGTACTTC CASSLTQETQYF
- TRBD1 TRBJ2-2 TRBV25-1 TGTGCCAGCAGAAAGACAGGGCGGAACACCGGGGAGCTGTTTTTT CASRKTGRNTGELFF
- - TRBJ2-7 TRBV2 TGTGCCAGCAGTCTTCAAACCCAGGGGTACGAGCAGTACTTC CASSLQTQGYEQYF
- - TRBJ2-7 TRBV7-9 TGTGCCAGCAGCTTACAAACCGGGGCCGCCGAGCAGTACTTC CASSLQTGAAEQYF
once - TRBJ1-2 TRBV7-8 TGTGCCAGCAGCCCTAGGGACTCGTTGGGCGGGAACGACTATGGCTACACCTTC CASSPRDSLGGNDYGYTF
- TRBD1 TRBJ2-7 TRBV19 TGTGCCAGTAGTATGAAGGACAGGGGGAGCGAGCAGTACTTC CASSMKDRGSEQYF